This section outlines one T cell receptor (beta chain) sequence together with its context. Its cognate antigen is unknown. Germline CDR1 reads MDHEN; CDR2 reads SYDVKM. The CDR3 covers 14 residues. V was shortened by 7 bases and J by 0 bases, with 10 bases between the two germline ends. This sample stems from a study of shared clonotypes between healthy human individuals. Findings and limits, study-wide: Measured sharing among donors was expected to vary with sequencing depth. About 5% was the fraction of naive CD4 clonotypes found shared across a few donors.

Splitting of CD4+ cells produced CD45RA+ naive and CD45RA-negative memory subsets. Method: immunoSEQ multiplex PCR; TCRdb's copy keeps in-frame clones and lacks some. The repertoire holds roughly 500,000 clones, 90% to 96% seen once, with about 0.064% in the top ten. This TCR was recovered from a woman aged 25 to 39 in good health. Input material: naive CD4+ T cells sorted from blood. The subset here: CD45RA+ positively selected. The chain recombines TRBV28 with TRBJ1-3; weak D call: TRBD1 (5 bases). CDR3 DNA: TGTGCCAGCATCTCAGGGACCTCTGGAAACACCATATATTTT. Residues: CASISGTSGNTIYF.